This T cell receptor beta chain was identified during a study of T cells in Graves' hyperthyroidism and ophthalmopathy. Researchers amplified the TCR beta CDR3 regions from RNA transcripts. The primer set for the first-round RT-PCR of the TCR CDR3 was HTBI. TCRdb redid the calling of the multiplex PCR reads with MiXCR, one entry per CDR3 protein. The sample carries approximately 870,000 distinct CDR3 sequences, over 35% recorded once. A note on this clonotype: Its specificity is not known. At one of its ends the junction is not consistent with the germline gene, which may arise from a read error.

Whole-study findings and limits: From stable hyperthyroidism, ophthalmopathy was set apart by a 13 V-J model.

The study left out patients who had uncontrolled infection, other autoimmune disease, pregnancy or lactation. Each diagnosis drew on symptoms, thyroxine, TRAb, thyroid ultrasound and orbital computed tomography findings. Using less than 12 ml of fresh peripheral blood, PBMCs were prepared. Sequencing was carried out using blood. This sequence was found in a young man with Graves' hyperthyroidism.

The CDR3: CASSLSEGVGETRYF. The CDR3 DNA reads TGTGCCAGCAGCTTATCCGAGGGGGTGGGCGAGACCCGGTACTTC. The J gene is TRBJ2-5, the V gene TRBV7-2, with D perhaps TRBD1 (6 bases). The CDR3 spans 15 residues. Germline V gene data show CDR1 as SGHTA and CDR2 as FQGNSA.